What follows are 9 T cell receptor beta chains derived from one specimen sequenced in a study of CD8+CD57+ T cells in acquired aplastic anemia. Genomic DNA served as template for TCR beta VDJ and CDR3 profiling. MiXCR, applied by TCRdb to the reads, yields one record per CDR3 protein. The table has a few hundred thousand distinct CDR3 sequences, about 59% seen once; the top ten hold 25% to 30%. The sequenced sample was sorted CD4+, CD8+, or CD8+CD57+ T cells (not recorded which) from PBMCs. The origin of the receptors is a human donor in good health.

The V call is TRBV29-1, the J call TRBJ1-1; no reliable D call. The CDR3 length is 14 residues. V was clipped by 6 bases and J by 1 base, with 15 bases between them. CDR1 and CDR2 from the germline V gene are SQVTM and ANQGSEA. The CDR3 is CSVRSGSGNTEAFF. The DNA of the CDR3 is TGCAGCGTCCGTTCGGGATCTGGGAACACTGAAGCTTTCTTT.

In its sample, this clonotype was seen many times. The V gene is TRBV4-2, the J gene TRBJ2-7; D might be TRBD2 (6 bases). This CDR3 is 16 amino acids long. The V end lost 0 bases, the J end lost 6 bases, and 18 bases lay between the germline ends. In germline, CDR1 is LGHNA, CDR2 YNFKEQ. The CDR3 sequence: CASSQDGPGVIGEQYF. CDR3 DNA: TGTGCCAGCAGCCAAGATGGACCGGGAGTTATTGGCGAGCAGTACTTC.

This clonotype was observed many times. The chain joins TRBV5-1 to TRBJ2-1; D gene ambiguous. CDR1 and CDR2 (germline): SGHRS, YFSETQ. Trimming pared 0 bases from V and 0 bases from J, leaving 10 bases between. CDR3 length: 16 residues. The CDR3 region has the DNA TGCGCCAGCAGCTTGGTCGGCGGACCCTCCTACAATGAGCAGTTCTTC. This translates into CASSLVGGPSYNEQFF.

CDR3 amino acids: CASSYTPREQYF. CDR3 in DNA: TGTGCCAGCAGTTACACGCCTAGGGAGCAGTACTTC. The V and J genes are TRBV6-5 and TRBJ2-7; unclear D gene. The CDR3 extends over 12 amino acids. Between the trimmed V and J ends, which lost 2 bases and 7 bases, there was a span of 9 bases. Germline loops: CDR1 MNHEY, CDR2 SVGAGI.

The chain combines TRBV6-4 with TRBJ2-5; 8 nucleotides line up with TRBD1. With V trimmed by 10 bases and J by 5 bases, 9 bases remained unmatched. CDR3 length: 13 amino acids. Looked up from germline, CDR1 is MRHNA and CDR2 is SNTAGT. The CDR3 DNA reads TGTGCCACCAACAGGGGGATTGAGGAGACCCAGTACTTC. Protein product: CATNRGIEETQYF.

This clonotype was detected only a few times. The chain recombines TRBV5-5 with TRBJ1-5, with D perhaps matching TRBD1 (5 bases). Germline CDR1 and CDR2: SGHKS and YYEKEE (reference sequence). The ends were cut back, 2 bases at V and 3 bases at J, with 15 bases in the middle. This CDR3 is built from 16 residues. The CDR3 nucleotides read TGTGCCAGCAGCTTCGGCAGGGTGTTGAACAATCAGCCCCAGCATTTT. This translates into CASSFGRVLNNQPQHF.

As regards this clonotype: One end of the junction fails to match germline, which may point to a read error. The CDR3 spells CASSQTLTGGTHNEQFF. CDR3 bases: TGCGCCAGCAGCCAGACCCTGACAGGGGGCACTCACAATGAGCAGTTCTTC. The J gene is TRBJ2-1, the V gene TRBV11-1; 10 nucleotides line up with TRBD1. The CDR3 totals 17 residues. Per the germline V gene, CDR1 is SGHAT and CDR2 is FQDESV (reference sequence). The whole variable domain, filled in from reference TRBV11-1 and TRBJ2-1, reads EAEVAQSPRYKITEKSQAVAFWCDPISGHATLYWYRQILGQGPELLVQFQDESVVDDSQLPKDRFSAERLKGVDSTLKIQPAELGDSAMYLCASSQTLTGGTHNEQFFGPGTRLTVL.

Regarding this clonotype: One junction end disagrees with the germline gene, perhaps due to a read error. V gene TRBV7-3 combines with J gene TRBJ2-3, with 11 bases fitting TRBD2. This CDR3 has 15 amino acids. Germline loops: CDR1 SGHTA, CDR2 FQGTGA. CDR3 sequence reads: CASRLSPRGLAEQYF. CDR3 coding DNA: TGTGCCAGCAGATTAAGCCCGAGGGGACTAGCGGAGCAGTATTTT.

The CDR3 reads CASREGLASYEQYF. Written as DNA, the CDR3 is TGTGCCAGCAGAGAGGGGCTTGCCTCCTACGAGCAGTACTTC. This chain links TRBV7-9 with TRBJ2-7; the D call may be TRBD1 or TRBD2 (5 bases each). V was shortened by 6 bases and J by 0 bases, with 12 bases between the two germline ends. Germline V gives CDR1 SEHNR, CDR2 FQNEAQ (reference sequence). This CDR3 comprises 14 residues. The whole variable domain, remainder taken from reference TRBV7-9 and TRBJ2-7, is DTGVSQNPRHKITKRGQNVTFRCDPISEHNRLYWYRQTLGQGPEFLTYFQNEAQLEKSRLLSDRFSAERPKGSFSTLEIQRTEQGDSAMYLCASREGLASYEQYFGPGTRLTVT.